A single sample gave rise to the 29 T cell receptor beta chains below, sequenced in a study of T-cell memory formation after mild COVID-19. TCRdb re-called the 5' RACE reads through MiXCR, storing one row per CDR3 protein. The table includes fewer than 650,000 distinct CDR3 sequences, about 20% detected once. Material: PBMCs or a T cell subset sorted from them (not recorded which). These TCRs come from an adult woman who had mild COVID-19 (a few samples of this study predate the infection). Cell type and time point are not known.

This clonotype was seen a few times. The V call is TRBV30, the J call TRBJ1-2; D gene uncertain. Trimming removed 0 bases at V and 10 bases at J, with 6 bases between. Germline CDR1 is GTSNPN and CDR2 is SVGIG (reference sequence). There are 10 residues in the CDR3. The CDR3, as DNA: TGTGCCTGGAGTGTGGAATCCTACACCTTC. It yields the protein CAWSVESYTF.

This clonotype was detected a few times. V gene TRBV20-1 combines with J gene TRBJ1-5, with D maybe TRBD1 (6 bases). Between the trimmed V and J ends, which lost 6 bases and 4 bases, there was a span of 16 bases. The CDR3 extends over 14 amino acids. Germline V CDR1 and CDR2: DFQATT, SNEGSKA (reference sequence). The CDR3 bases are TGCAGTGCCTGGGGGCGGAGTGAGAATCAGCCCCAGCATTTT. This gives the protein CSAWGRSENQPQHF.

This clonotype was seen many times. The chain combines TRBV24-1 with TRBJ2-2, with 8 positions matching TRBD2. Germline V gene data show CDR1 as KGHDR and CDR2 as SFDVKD. The CDR3 length is 18 residues. The V and J ends lost 0 bases and 4 bases, in that order; junction bases with no gene match: 9. In DNA, the CDR3 is TGTGCCACCAGTGATTTGCGGTCAGCGGGAGTAGGCACCGGGGAGCTGTTTTTT. Translation gives CATSDLRSAGVGTGELFF.

This clonotype was observed a few times. CDR3 coding DNA: TGTGCCACCAGTGACCCGGACAGGGGTGGCTATGGCTACACCTTC. Its protein is CATSDPDRGGYGYTF. The gene calls are TRBV24-1 and TRBJ1-2; 9 bases align to TRBD1. Unmatched junction bases numbered 6, after V lost 4 bases and J lost 4 bases. This CDR3 is built from 15 residues. From germline, CDR1 is KGHDR and CDR2 SFDVKD.

This clonotype occurred a few times. V gene TRBV5-6 combines with J gene TRBJ2-5; D may be TRBD1 or TRBD2 (5 bases each). Germline V gene lookup returns CDR1 SGHDT and CDR2 YYEEEE. This CDR3 has 17 residues. Between the trimmed V and J ends, which lost 6 bases and 5 bases, there was a span of 26 bases. The CDR3 reads CASKGRGILAVEETQYF. CDR3 bases: TGTGCCAGCAAGGGGAGAGGTATATTGGCGGTGGAGGAGACCCAGTACTTC.

This clonotype was found a few times. The chain employs TRBV5-1 and TRBJ1-4, with 8 bases that match TRBD1. Unmatched junction bases numbered 7, after V lost 3 bases and J lost 6 bases. This CDR3 region has 15 residues. Per germline, CDR1 SGHRS and CDR2 YFSETQ. The CDR3 sequence: CASSSGQGTYEKLFF. The CDR3 nucleotides are TGCGCCAGCAGCTCTGGACAGGGTACTTATGAAAAACTGTTTTTT.

This clonotype came up a few times. The chain employs TRBV4-2 and TRBJ2-1; TRBD2 matches at 9 bases. CDR3 length equals 19 residues. The V gene's germline CDR1 is LGHNA and CDR2 YNFKEQ. V lost 5 bases to trimming and J lost 12 bases; unmatched junction nucleotides: 26. CDR3 coding DNA: TGTGCCAGCAGCAAGGGACCCCTCCCCCTTGGAGACCGAGCGGGAGGGCAGTTCTTC. This codes for CASSKGPLPLGDRAGGQFF.

This clonotype was recorded a few times. J is TRBJ2-1 and V is TRBV29-1; D perhaps matches TRBD2 (6 bases). Trimming removed 1 base at V and 7 bases at J, with 17 bases between. The CDR3 contains 15 residues. From germline, CDR1 is SQVTM and CDR2 ANQGSEA. The CDR3 region has the DNA TGCAGCGTTGAAGTCCTCGCCGGGAGTCAAAATGAGCAGTTCTTC. It yields the protein CSVEVLAGSQNEQFF.

V gene TRBV20-1 combines with J gene TRBJ1-2; no definite D call. The CDR3 length is 12 residues. The V gene lost 0 bases and the J gene lost 0 bases, with 2 bases spanning the gap. The germline gives CDR1 DFQATT, CDR2 SNEGSKA (reference sequence). CDR3 region: CSAREANYGYTF. CDR3 in DNA: TGCAGTGCTAGAGAGGCTAACTATGGCTACACCTTC.

The sample holds many counts of this clonotype. V and J are TRBV6-6 and TRBJ2-1, with 9 bases lining up with TRBD2. The germline CDR1 and CDR2 sequences are MNHNY and SVGAGI (reference sequence). Trimming removed 4 bases from V and 7 bases from J; junction bases left unmatched: 14. CDR3 size: 17 residues. The DNA of the CDR3 is TGTGCCAGCAGTTTAGCGGGAGAGCCGCCGAGAGGTAATGAGCAGTTCTTC. The encoded protein is CASSLAGEPPRGNEQFF.

J is TRBJ1-2 and V is TRBV27; TRBD1 aligns across 9 bases. Trimming at V came to 5 bases and at J to 8 bases, leaving 9 bases not matched to a gene. Looked up from germline, CDR1 is MNHEY and CDR2 is SMNVEV (reference sequence). This CDR3 has 14 residues. In DNA form, the CDR3 reads TGTGCCAGCAGTCCAGACAGGGGGAGTGGAGGCTACACCTTC. It specifies CASSPDRGSGGYTF.

The sample holds a few counts of this clonotype. The chain recombines TRBV7-9 with TRBJ1-2; D possibly corresponds to TRBD1 (5 bases). CDR3 length: 15 residues. V was shortened by 1 base and J by 3 bases, with 12 bases between the two germline ends. Per germline, CDR1 SEHNR and CDR2 FQNEAQ (reference sequence). CDR3 nucleotides: TGTGCCAGCAGCTTAGAACAGACAGTATACTATGGCTACACCTTC. It codes for CASSLEQTVYYGYTF.

The chain employs TRBV6-5 and TRBJ1-6; TRBD1 aligns across 8 bases. The junction had 8 bases not matched to a gene; V was cut back by 6 bases and J by 7 bases. Germline-derived CDR1 and CDR2 are MNHEY and SVGAGI. This CDR3 is built from 15 residues. The CDR3 loop is CASRPTGASNSPLHF. CDR3 DNA sequence: TGTGCCAGCAGACCGACAGGGGCTTCCAATTCACCCCTCCACTTT.

The chain has TRBV24-1 and TRBJ2-2; D unresolved. V was clipped by 6 bases and J by 5 bases, with 12 bases between them. The CDR3 is 14 amino acids. Germline lookup yields CDR1 KGHDR and CDR2 SFDVKD. The DNA of the CDR3 is TGTGCCACCAGTCATTCAGGCCGGACCGGGGAGCTGTTTTTT. Translation: CATSHSGRTGELFF.

The chain joins TRBV11-2 to TRBJ2-7; 7 bases are shared with TRBD2. The germline CDR1 and CDR2 sequences are SGHAT and FQNNGV. The CDR3 has 14 residues. J gave up 4 bases and V 3 bases, and 6 bases lay outside the gene matches. For the CDR3, the DNA is TGTGCCAGCAGCTTTATTGGACTAGTATACGAGCAGTACTTC. It yields the protein CASSFIGLVYEQYF.

A few counts support this clonotype. The rearrangement links TRBV7-6 to TRBJ1-1, with 8 bases matching TRBD1. Trimming cost V 5 bases and J 1 base; bases outside gene matches: 6. CDR3 size: 15 residues. Germline V gives CDR1 SGHVS, CDR2 FNYEAQ. CDR3 bases: TGTGCCAGCAGCCCCAAACAGGGGGAGAACACTGAAGCTTTCTTT. The encoded protein is CASSPKQGENTEAFF.

The chain uses TRBV11-2 and TRBJ2-7, with D unclear. Per the germline V gene, CDR1 is SGHAT and CDR2 is FQNNGV. V lost 5 bases, J lost 2 bases, and 7 bases lay in between. The CDR3 consists of 12 residues. The CDR3 coding sequence is TGTGCCAGCAGCCAGAACACCTACGAGCAGTACTTC. Protein sequence: CASSQNTYEQYF.

This clonotype was counted a few times. This chain uses TRBV4-3 with TRBJ2-3; TRBD2 matches at 9 bases. J lost 7 bases, V lost 1 base, and 6 bases had no gene match. This CDR3 spans 15 amino acids. Germline V gene lookup returns CDR1 LGHNA and CDR2 YSLEER. CDR3 nucleotide sequence: TGCGCCAGCAGCCAAGGTCTAGCGGGAACCTATACGCAGTATTTT. Protein sequence: CASSQGLAGTYTQYF.

The genes are TRBV24-1 and TRBJ1-1, with a possible D match to TRBD1 (5 bases). The germline CDR1 and CDR2 sequences are KGHDR and SFDVKD. Trimming pared 4 bases from V and 1 base from J, leaving 12 bases between. The CDR3 sequence is 15 residues long. The CDR3 is CATSDPKDRNTEAFF. The DNA for the CDR3 is TGTGCCACCAGTGACCCCAAAGACAGGAACACTGAAGCTTTCTTT.

CDR3 bases: TGTGCCAGCAACATCGGGACTAGCGGCGCCGGGCAGTTCTTC. Its translation is CASNIGTSGAGQFF. The chain carries TRBV7-6 and TRBJ2-1, with 11 positions matching TRBD2. Trimming at V came to 7 bases and at J to 12 bases, leaving 11 bases not matched to a gene. The CDR3 covers 14 residues. Germline CDR1 and CDR2: SGHVS and FNYEAQ.

The rearrangement links TRBV15 to TRBJ2-1, with D perhaps TRBD2 (5 bases). Trimming cost V 1 base and J 7 bases, with 8 bases left between them. Germline CDR1 reads LNHNV; CDR2 reads YYDKDF (reference sequence). The CDR3 contains 13 residues. For the CDR3, the DNA is TGTGCCACCAGCAGAGGTCGAGGGAATGAGCAGTTCTTC. Its translation is CATSRGRGNEQFF. Full variable domain (remainder filled in from reference TRBV15 and TRBJ2-1): DAMVIQNPRYQVTQFGKPVTLSCSQTLNHNVMYWYQQKSSQAPKLLFHYYDKDFNNEADTPDNFQSRRPNTSFCFLDIRSPGLGDTAMYLCATSRGRGNEQFFGPGTRLTVL.

CDR3 protein: CSATRDRGRYEQYF. CDR3 sequence (DNA): TGCAGTGCCACTAGGGACCGCGGACGGTACGAGCAGTACTTC. The chain combines TRBV20-1 with TRBJ2-7, with D perhaps given as TRBD1 or TRBD2 (5 bases each). CDR3 length equals 14 residues. V gave up 6 bases and J gave up 4 bases, with 19 bases separating them. CDR1 is DFQATT and CDR2 is SNEGSKA in the germline V gene (reference sequence).

The chain joins TRBV28 to TRBJ2-7; 16 positions match TRBD2. The CDR3 is 15 amino acids. Germline V gives CDR1 MDHEN, CDR2 SYDVKM. V dropped 6 bases and J dropped 2; count of bases not matched to a gene: 1. The CDR3 coding sequence is TGTGCCAGCAGCGGGACTAGCGGGGGGGCCTACGAGCAGTACTTC. It translates to CASSGTSGGAYEQYF.

This chain connects TRBV6-5 to TRBJ2-7; TRBD1 matches at 11 bases. The CDR3 sequence is 15 residues long. The germline CDR1 and CDR2 sequences are MNHEY and SVGAGI. Trimming at V came to 8 bases and at J to 7 bases, leaving 13 bases not matched to a gene. The CDR3 DNA follows: TGTGCCAGCTCGCACTCCGGGACAGGGGGGGGGGAGCAGTACTTC. Translation gives CASSHSGTGGGEQYF.

The gene calls are TRBV24-1 and TRBJ2-1; 8 nucleotides line up with TRBD2. V lost 7 bases to trimming and J lost 2 bases; unmatched junction nucleotides: 6. Germline loops: CDR1 KGHDR, CDR2 SFDVKD. The CDR3 contains 15 residues. CDR3 coding DNA: TGTGCCACCAGGGGTAGCGGGGCGGCCTACAATGAGCAGTTCTTC. This codes for CATRGSGAAYNEQFF.

Only a few counts were recorded for this clonotype. The chain couples TRBV12-3 or TRBV12-4 to TRBJ2-1, with D perhaps TRBD1 (6 bases). V was pared by 5 bases and J by 2 bases, with 16 bases between. The CDR3 loop spans 16 amino acids. Here the CDR3 DNA reads TGTGCCAGCAGTCCCCCGGGACAACTGGCCTACAATGAGCAGTTCTTC. It codes for CASSPPGQLAYNEQFF.

This clonotype was observed a handful of times. The CDR3 DNA sequence: TGTGCCAGCAGGGAAGGGATGCGCGGGAGGGGCAAAAACATTCAGTACTTC. Encoded protein: CASREGMRGRGKNIQYF. The chain has TRBV7-2 and TRBJ2-4, with 9 bases identical to TRBD2. The CDR3 covers 17 residues. The germline gives CDR1 SGHTA, CDR2 FQGNSA. V lost 6 bases, J lost 3 bases, and 12 bases stayed unmatched.

The J gene is TRBJ2-3, the V gene TRBV18; the match to TRBD2 covers 8 bases. V shed 0 bases, J shed 9 bases, and the junction held 2 bases outside the gene matches. CDR1 and CDR2 (germline): KGHSH, LQKENI. The CDR3 covers 13 residues. CDR3 protein: CASSPPSGVTQYF. The CDR3 nucleotides read TGTGCCAGCTCACCACCTAGCGGGGTCACGCAGTATTTT.

This clonotype appeared a few times. The CDR3 coding sequence is TGTGCCAGTAGGGTATCGATCGGACCGTTGAACACCGGGGAGCTGTTTTTT. This encodes CASRVSIGPLNTGELFF. This rearrangement joins TRBV19 to TRBJ2-2; D gene uncertain. Germline loops: CDR1 LNHDA, CDR2 SQIVND (reference sequence). This CDR3 is built from 17 residues. V gave up 6 bases and J gave up 1 base, with 18 bases separating them.